The next 8 T cell receptor beta chains were all read from a single sample in a study of vaccination effects on CD4 cells after COVID-19. The method was immunoSEQ multiplex PCR; TCRdb's version includes in-frame clones alone and lacks a portion of them. The profile shows more than 50,000 clones, 81% of them singletons. Under the ViraFEST assay, PBMC were stimulated with viral peptide pools so that antigen-specific CD4+ T cells expanded. Sequencing was performed afterwards. Culturing for roughly 10 days preceded CD4+ T cell isolation. These receptors' antigens are unknown. This specimen consisted of CD4+ T cells from PBMCs cultured with HCoV-229E spike peptides, obtained before COVID-19 vaccination. These receptor sequences come from a human donor who received a COVID-19 vaccine.

This clone was recorded a few times. The CDR3 is CASNDRPGNTIYF. CDR3 DNA: TGTGCCAGCAACGACCGACCTGGAAACACCATATATTTT. This chain joins TRBV12-3 or TRBV12-4 and TRBJ1-3; the D is unclear. Trimming removed 7 bases from V and 2 bases from J, with 9 bases in between. The CDR3 loop spans 13 amino acids.

This clone has a single count. The chain couples TRBV27 to TRBJ2-7, with TRBD1 identical over 8 bases. Germline CDR1 MNHEY, CDR2 SMNVEV (reference sequence). The J segment lost 6 bases and the V segment lost 5 bases, leaving 6 bases of the junction unmatched. The CDR3 spans 13 residues. This chain's CDR3 is CASSVYRGTEQYV. The CDR3 DNA sequence: TGTGCCAGCAGTGTCTACAGGGGGACCGAGCAGTACGTC.

This chain uses TRBV5-1 with TRBJ1-4, with no clear D. The germline V gene encodes CDR1 SGHRS and CDR2 YFSETQ. V was shortened by 7 bases and J by 2 bases, with 12 bases between the two germline ends. The CDR3 length is 14 residues. This CDR3 is CASHKGSTNEKLFF. Here the CDR3 DNA reads TGCGCCAGCCATAAGGGTAGCACTAATGAAAAACTGTTTTTT.

This chain uses TRBV5-5 with TRBJ2-4, with 7 bases matching TRBD1. This CDR3 region has 15 residues. V lost 4 bases to trimming and J lost 1 base; unmatched junction nucleotides: 5. From germline, CDR1 is SGHKS and CDR2 YYEKEE (reference sequence). CDR3 DNA: TGTGCCAGCAGCACAGGACAGGTGGCCAAAAACATTCAGTACTTC. Its protein product is CASSTGQVAKNIQYF.

The chain is built from TRBV24-1 and TRBJ1-2; a possible D gene is TRBD1 (6 bases). This CDR3 region has 14 residues. Looked up from germline, CDR1 is KGHDR and CDR2 is SFDVKD. The V gene lost 4 bases and the J gene lost 6 bases, with 14 bases spanning the gap. The CDR3 reads CATSDPNRVDGYTF. The CDR3 bases are TGTGCCACCAGTGACCCGAACAGGGTGGATGGCTACACCTTC.

This clone was picked up one time. V is TRBV19 and J is TRBJ1-5; TRBD1 matches 10 bases. Germline assignment: CDR1 LNHDA and CDR2 SQIVND (reference sequence). The CDR3 length is 16 residues. The ends lost 9 bases at V and 1 base at J; junction bases unmatched: 9. The CDR3 is CASSRDRGGSNQPQHF. CDR3 bases: TGTGCCAGCTCAAGGGACAGGGGAGGGAGCAATCAGCCCCAGCATTTT.

The chain employs TRBV2 and TRBJ2-3; D not resolved. The germline CDR1 and CDR2 sequences are SNHLY and FYNNEI. Trimming took off 8 bases at V and 10 bases at J, with 10 bases between the two ends. CDR3 length equals 10 residues. The CDR3 region has the DNA TGTGCCAGCTCCTCCCTTTCGCAGTATTTT. It translates to CASSSLSQYF.

The genes are TRBV3-1 (or the pseudogene TRBV3-2) and TRBJ1-6, with TRBD1 matching over 7 bases. CDR3 size: 14 residues. The junction had 7 bases not matched to a gene; V was cut back by 4 bases and J by 10 bases. Germline CDR1 reads LGHDT; CDR2 reads YNNKEL (reference sequence). The CDR3: CASSPRQGFSPLHF. CDR3 sequence (DNA): TGTGCCAGCAGCCCCCGACAGGGATTCTCACCCCTCCACTTT.